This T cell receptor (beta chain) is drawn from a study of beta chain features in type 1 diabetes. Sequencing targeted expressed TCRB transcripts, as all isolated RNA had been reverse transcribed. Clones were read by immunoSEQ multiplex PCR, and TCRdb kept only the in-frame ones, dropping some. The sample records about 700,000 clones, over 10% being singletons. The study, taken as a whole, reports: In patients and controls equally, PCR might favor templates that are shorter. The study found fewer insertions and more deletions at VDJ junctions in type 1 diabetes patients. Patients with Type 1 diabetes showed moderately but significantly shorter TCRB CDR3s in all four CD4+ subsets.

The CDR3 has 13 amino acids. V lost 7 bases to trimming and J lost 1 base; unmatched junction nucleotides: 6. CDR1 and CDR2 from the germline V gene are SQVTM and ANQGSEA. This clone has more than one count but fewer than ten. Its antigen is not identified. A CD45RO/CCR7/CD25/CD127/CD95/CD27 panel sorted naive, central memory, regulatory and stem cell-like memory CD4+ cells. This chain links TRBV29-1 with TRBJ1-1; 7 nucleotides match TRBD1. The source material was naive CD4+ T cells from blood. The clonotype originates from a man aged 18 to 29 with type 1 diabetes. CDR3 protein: CSGYRGPNTEAFF. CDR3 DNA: TGCAGCGGTTACAGGGGCCCGAACACTGAAGCTTTCTTT.